This T cell receptor beta chain was identified in a study of T cell responses to AZD1222 COVID-19 vaccine. The overall study: Second-dose recipients at about 4 or about 12 weeks were treated as one pooled group.

This clone was observed once. Its specificity is unknown. Trimming pared 5 bases from V and 5 bases from J, leaving 6 bases between. The germline gives CDR1 GTSNPN, CDR2 SVGIG (reference sequence). The CDR3 runs 10 residues. Measured with immunoSEQ multiplex PCR; TCRdb has only the in-frame clones, and not every one. The sample lists over 90,000 clones; around 82% were seen once. Overall study findings and caveats: Researchers report vaccine-associated CD4 TCRs spanning spike, with dominance at 160-218 and 743-854. Targeting of unmutated variant regions was reportedly seen in nearly half of spike-specific TCRs. White British donors predominated, females outnumbered males, and clonal diversity was possibly underestimated.

The TCR was taken from an adult in good health. The rearrangement links TRBV30 to TRBJ1-2; D gene unclear. The specimen was peripheral blood, collected on day 0 of AZD1222 vaccination. Here the CDR3 DNA reads TGTGCCTGGGGTAAATATGGCTACACCTTC. Translated: CAWGKYGYTF.